These T cell receptor beta chains were read from a single sample in a study of CD8 T cells in ankylosing spondylitis. TCRdb re-analysed the 5' RACE reads in MiXCR, keeping a single row per CDR3 protein. The sample lists approximately 400,000 distinct CDR3 sequences; roughly 17% were seen once. The source material was blood, either unsorted or a sorted T cell fraction (not recorded which). These receptors all come from a male donor with ankylosing spondylitis. The CDR3 runs from the conserved cysteine through the conserved F or W. D genes are given only for firm matches. Rows give clone size only sometimes, using once, few, many, or a class for an expanded clone.

>TRBJ1-1|few|-|TRBV25-1
CASRPRQTPNTEAFF
TGTGCCAGCAGGCCGCGACAGACACCGAACACTGAAGCTTTCTTT
>TRBJ2-1|-|TRBD2|TRBV3-1
CASNLAGVGYNEQFF
TGTGCCAGCAACCTAGCGGGAGTGGGCTACAATGAGCAGTTCTTC
>TRBJ1-6|-|TRBD1|TRBV3-1
CASSRITTGTGEVGSPLHF
TGTGCCAGCAGCCGAATCACCACCGGGACAGGAGAAGTCGGTTCACCCCTCCACTTT
>TRBJ2-5|-|-|TRBV28
CASSEGRIQETQYF
TGTGCCAGCAGCGAGGGCAGGATACAAGAGACCCAGTACTTC
>TRBJ1-6|few|-|TRBV7-6
CASSPTQGNGSPLHF
TGTGCCAGCAGCCCAACACAGGGTAATGGATCACCCCTCCACTTT
>TRBJ2-1|-|-|TRBV20-1
CSASGSRDNEQFF
TGCAGTGCTAGCGGGAGTCGAGACAATGAGCAGTTCTTC
>TRBJ1-1|-|-|TRBV5-1
CASSLEAQGTEAFF
TGCGCCAGCAGCTTGGAGGCCCAGGGCACTGAAGCTTTCTTT
>TRBJ1-6|-|-|TRBV11-2
CASSFGYSSYNSPLHF
TGTGCCAGCAGCTTTGGTTACTCCTCCTATAATTCACCCCTCCACTTT
>TRBJ2-1|few|-|TRBV7-9
CASSLMSGEQFF
TGTGCCAGCAGCTTAATGTCGGGCGAGCAGTTCTTC
>TRBJ2-2|few|TRBD2|TRBV9
CASSVGLRGSDTGELFF
TGTGCCAGCAGCGTTGGTCTCCGCGGGAGCGACACCGGGGAGCTGTTTTTT
>TRBJ1-1|few|-|TRBV29-1
CSVAPATEAFF
TGCAGCGTCGCCCCAGCCACTGAAGCTTTCTTT
>TRBJ2-2|few|TRBD2|TRBV24-1
CATSDSGTSKTGELFF
TGTGCCACCAGTGATTCTGGGACTAGTAAGACCGGGGAGCTGTTTTTT
>TRBJ2-5|-|-|TRBV7-2
CASSLRQPQETQYF
TGTGCCAGCAGCTTAAGGCAGCCCCAAGAGACCCAGTACTTC
>TRBJ1-1|few|-|TRBV11-2
CASSPRLGNTEAFF
TGTGCCAGCAGCCCTAGGCTAGGGAACACTGAAGCTTTCTTT
>TRBJ1-5|-|-|TRBV3-1
CASSDGDKRDQPQHF
TGTGCCAGCAGCGACGGGGATAAGCGGGATCAGCCCCAGCATTTT
>TRBJ2-5|few|-|TRBV3-1
CASSQDSARETQYF
TGTGCCAGCAGCCAAGATTCAGCCCGAGAGACCCAGTACTTC
>TRBJ2-1|-|TRBD2|TRBV5-4
CASSPTSGEYNEQFF
TGTGCCAGCAGTCCGACTAGCGGGGAATACAATGAGCAGTTCTTC
>TRBJ1-6|few|-|TRBV3-1
CASSQGPPNSPLHF
TGTGCCAGCAGCCAAGGGCCTCCGAATTCACCCCTCCACTTT
>TRBJ1-2|-|-|TRBV6-1
CASTSAGGFHRDGYTF
TGTGCCAGCACCTCCGCGGGGGGGTTCCACCGGGATGGCTACACCTTC
>TRBJ1-2|few|-|TRBV28
CASSLSKGGTDYTF
TGTGCCAGCAGTTTATCGAAGGGGGGAACTGACTACACCTTC
>TRBJ1-5|few|-|TRBV10-2
CASSGTVIGYSNQPQHF
TGCGCCAGTAGTGGGACGGTAATAGGATATAGCAATCAGCCCCAGCATTTT
>TRBJ2-7|-|-|TRBV20-1
CSAFGRPSSYEQYF
TGCAGTGCCTTCGGTCGACCGAGCTCCTACGAGCAGTACTTC
>TRBJ2-5|few|-|TRBV12-3/TRBV12-4
CASSPLGKGYQETQYF
TGTGCCAGCAGTCCCCTGGGTAAGGGGTACCAAGAGACCCAGTACTTC